This T cell receptor (beta chain) was captured by sequencing in a study of blood T cells in healthy people across ages. As for this clonotype: Its antigen is currently unknown.

Overall study results and limits: Significant beta diversity loss was already apparent by age around 40, declining roughly linearly.

Drawing of peripheral blood yielded about 9.7 milliliters from each donor. The use of a sample-barcoded 5' primer and a J-beta primer mix characterized a second PCR of about 7 to 12 cycles. Any given sample supplied a minimum of 2.5 million CDR3-containing paired-end reads. TCRdb recomputed calls from the 5' RACE reads with MiXCR, one row per CDR3 protein. The table lists fewer than 2,000,000 distinct CDR3 sequences, around 35% of them singletons, with around 11% in the top ten. The clonotype originates from a woman aged 25-40 years in good health. Source material: blood.

Written as DNA, the CDR3 is TGCAGTGCTAGTAGGTGGTGGAACACTGAAGCTTTCTTT. It is translated as CSASRWWNTEAFF. The chain combines TRBV20-1 with TRBJ1-1; the D is unclear. Germline CDR1 and CDR2: DFQATT and SNEGSKA (reference sequence). The V and J ends lost 3 bases and 1 base respectively, with 9 bases between them. The CDR3 contains 13 residues.